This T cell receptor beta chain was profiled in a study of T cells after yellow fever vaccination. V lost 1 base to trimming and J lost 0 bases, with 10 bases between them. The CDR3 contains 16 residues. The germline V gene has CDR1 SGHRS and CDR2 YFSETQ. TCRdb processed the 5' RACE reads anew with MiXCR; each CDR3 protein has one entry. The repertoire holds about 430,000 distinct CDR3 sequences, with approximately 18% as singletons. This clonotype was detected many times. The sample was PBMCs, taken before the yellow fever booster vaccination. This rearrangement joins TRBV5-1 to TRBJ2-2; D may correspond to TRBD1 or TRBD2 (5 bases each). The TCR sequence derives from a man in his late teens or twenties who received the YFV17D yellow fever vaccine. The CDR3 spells CASSLPGPANTGELFF. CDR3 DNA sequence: TGCGCCAGCAGCTTGCCGGGACCAGCGAACACCGGGGAGCTGTTTTTT.